The 9 T cell receptor beta chains below were found in one sample sequenced in a study of shared clonotypes between healthy human individuals (dated by TCRdb to 2020 to 2021). CD8 naive samples were CD45RO-negative cells positively selected for CCR7, giving a CD45RA+CCR7+ population that excluded TemRA cells. The library was made by the immunoSEQ multiplex PCR assay. TCRdb provides this immuneACCESS table in a form limited to in-frame rearrangements. Some clones are lacking; in checked studies, under half of them reflect an unresolved V gene, and why the rest are absent is not known. This sample lists about 2.1 million clones; just over 90% were detected once. The ten largest clones represent approximately 1.6% of the sample. Material: naive CD8+ T cells from PBMCs. According to the study, the label for this sample's cell subset or site signals: CD45RA+CCR7+. The source is a man between 18 and 29 years old in good health. Some clones in this sample may be carry-over from other donors' samples.

V and J are TRBV5-1 and TRBJ1-1; TRBD1 matches at 10 bases. V trimming: 4 bases; J trimming: 4 bases; junction bases outside the gene matches: 10. The CDR3 covers 16 residues. Germline V gene lookup returns CDR1 SGHRS and CDR2 YFSETQ. The CDR3 DNA follows: TGCGCCAGCAGCGAACAGACAGGGGGCGTGACCACTGAAGCTTTCTTT. Its translation: CASSEQTGGVTTEAFF.

The chain couples TRBV30 to TRBJ2-3; TRBD2 is a possible D gene (5 bases). This CDR3 spans 16 amino acids. Germline V lookup: CDR1 GTSNPN, CDR2 SVGIG (reference sequence). V lost 3 bases, J lost 2 bases, and 18 bases lay in between. The CDR3 coding sequence is TGTGCCTGGAGGGTGACTAACACCAAACCCACAGATACGCAGTATTTT. It translates to CAWRVTNTKPTDTQYF. The full variable domain, rest sourced from reference TRBV30 and TRBJ2-3, is SQTIHQWPATLVQPVGSPLSLECTVEGTSNPNLYWYRQAAGRGLQLLFYSVGIGQISSEVPQNLSASRPQDRQFILSSKKLLLSDSGFYLCAWRVTNTKPTDTQYFGPGTRLTVL.

The chain has TRBV14 and TRBJ1-1; D uncertain. Germline CDR1 SGHDN, CDR2 FVKESK. The CDR3 is made up of 14 amino acids. Trimming left V 0 bases short and J 0 bases short, with 5 bases between. The CDR3 is CASSQDLLNTEAFF. The DNA for the CDR3 is TGTGCCAGCAGCCAAGATCTCCTGAACACTGAAGCTTTCTTT.

The chain is built from TRBV9 and TRBJ1-4; 7 bases map to TRBD1. The CDR3 contains 16 residues. CDR1 is SGDLS, CDR2 YYNGEE, per germline. The ends lost 4 bases at V and 3 bases at J; junction bases unmatched: 9. The CDR3 DNA reads as TGTGCCAGCAGCCCCCGCCGACAGGGACCTAATGAAAAACTGTTTTTT. Translation: CASSPRRQGPNEKLFF.

The gene calls are TRBV4-3 and TRBJ2-1, with TRBD2 as a possible D gene (5 bases). Between the trimmed V and J ends, which lost 4 bases and 4 bases, there was a span of 8 bases. Per germline, CDR1 LGHNA and CDR2 YSLEER. There are 13 residues in the CDR3. CDR3 DNA sequence: TGCGCCAGCAGCCCGGAGCGGTACAATGAGCAGTTCTTC. Translated: CASSPERYNEQFF.

V usage is TRBV4-2 and J usage is TRBJ2-1; D may be TRBD2 (6 bases). CDR3 size: 15 residues. Trimming stripped 3 bases from V and 8 bases from J, with 17 bases between. From germline, CDR1 is LGHNA and CDR2 YNFKEQ. In nucleotides, the CDR3 is TGTGCCAGCAGCCACACTAGCACCTCCTGGGATGAGCAGTTCTTC. This translates into CASSHTSTSWDEQFF.

The CDR3 sequence is CASSWTSGEASFYEQYF. CDR3 nucleotides: TGTGCCAGCAGCTGGACTAGCGGGGAAGCATCTTTCTACGAGCAGTACTTC. J is TRBJ2-7 and V is TRBV13; 12 bases line up with TRBD2. V lost 4 bases to trimming and J lost 3 bases; unmatched junction nucleotides: 10. The CDR3 covers 17 residues. Germline V gives CDR1 PRHDT, CDR2 FYEKMQ (reference sequence).

The chain carries TRBV6-5 and TRBJ1-2, with D tentatively TRBD1 (6 bases). The V gene's germline CDR1 is MNHEY and CDR2 SVGAGI. Trimming removed 5 bases at V and 4 bases at J, with 11 bases between. There are 13 residues in the CDR3. CDR3: CASSPEGGYGYTF. The CDR3 DNA sequence: TGTGCCAGCAGTCCCGAAGGGGGCTATGGCTACACCTTC.

This clone has only one observation. The rearrangement links TRBV2 to TRBJ2-7, with a tentative D call TRBD2 (5 bases). From germline, CDR1 is SNHLY and CDR2 FYNNEI. V lost 7 bases and J 0 bases, leaving 13 bases between the germline ends. The CDR3 consists of 14 residues. The DNA of the CDR3 is TGTGCCAGCACCGAGGGTCGGAACTCCTACGAGCAGTACTTC. As protein: CASTEGRNSYEQYF.